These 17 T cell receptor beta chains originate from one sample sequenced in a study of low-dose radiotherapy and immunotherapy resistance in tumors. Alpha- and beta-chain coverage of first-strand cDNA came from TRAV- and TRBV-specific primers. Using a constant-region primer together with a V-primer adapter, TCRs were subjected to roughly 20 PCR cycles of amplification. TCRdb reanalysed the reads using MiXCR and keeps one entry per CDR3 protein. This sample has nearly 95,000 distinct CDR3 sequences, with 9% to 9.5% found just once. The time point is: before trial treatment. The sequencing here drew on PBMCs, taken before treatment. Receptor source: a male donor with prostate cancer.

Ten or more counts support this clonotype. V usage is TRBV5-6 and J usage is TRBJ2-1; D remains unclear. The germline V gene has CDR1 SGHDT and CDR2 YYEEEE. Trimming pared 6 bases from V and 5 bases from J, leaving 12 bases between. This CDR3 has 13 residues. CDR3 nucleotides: TGTGCCAGCATCCTGACTGGGGACAATGAGCAGTTCTTC. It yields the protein CASILTGDNEQFF.

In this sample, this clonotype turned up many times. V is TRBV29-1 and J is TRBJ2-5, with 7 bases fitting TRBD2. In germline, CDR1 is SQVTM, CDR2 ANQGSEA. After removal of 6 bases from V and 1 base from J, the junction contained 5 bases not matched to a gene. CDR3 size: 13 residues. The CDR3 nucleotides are TGCAGCGTAAGGACTAGTCTCCAAGAGACCCAGTACTTC. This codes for CSVRTSLQETQYF.

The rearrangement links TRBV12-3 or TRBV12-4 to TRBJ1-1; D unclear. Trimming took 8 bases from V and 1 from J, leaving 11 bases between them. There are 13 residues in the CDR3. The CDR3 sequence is CASSIRPNTEAFF. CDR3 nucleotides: TGTGCCAGCTCTATACGACCGAACACTGAAGCTTTCTTT.

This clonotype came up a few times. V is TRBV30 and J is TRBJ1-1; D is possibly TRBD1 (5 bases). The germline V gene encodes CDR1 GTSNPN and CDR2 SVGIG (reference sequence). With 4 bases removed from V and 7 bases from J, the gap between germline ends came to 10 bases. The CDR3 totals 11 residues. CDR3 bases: TGTGCCTGGAAGGGACGGCATGAAGCTTTCTTT. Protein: CAWKGRHEAFF.

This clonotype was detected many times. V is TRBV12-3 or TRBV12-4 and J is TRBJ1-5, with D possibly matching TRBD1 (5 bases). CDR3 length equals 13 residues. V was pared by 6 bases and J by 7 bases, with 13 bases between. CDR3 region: CASRGDGGQPQHF. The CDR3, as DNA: TGTGCCAGCAGGGGGGATGGTGGCCAGCCCCAGCATTTT.

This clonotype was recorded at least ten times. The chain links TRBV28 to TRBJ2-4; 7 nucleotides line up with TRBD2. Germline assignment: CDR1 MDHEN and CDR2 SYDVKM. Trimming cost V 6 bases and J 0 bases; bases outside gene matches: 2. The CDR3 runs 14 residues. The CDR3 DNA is TGTGCCAGCAGGGGGGGGGTAGCCAAAAACATTCAGTACTTC. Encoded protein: CASRGGVAKNIQYF.

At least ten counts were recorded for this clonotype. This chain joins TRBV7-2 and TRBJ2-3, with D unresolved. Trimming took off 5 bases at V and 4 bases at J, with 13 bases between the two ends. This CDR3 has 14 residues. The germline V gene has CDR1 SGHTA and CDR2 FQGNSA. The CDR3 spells CASSRRSRSDTQYF. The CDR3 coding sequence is TGTGCCAGCAGCCGACGTAGTCGGTCAGATACGCAGTATTTT.

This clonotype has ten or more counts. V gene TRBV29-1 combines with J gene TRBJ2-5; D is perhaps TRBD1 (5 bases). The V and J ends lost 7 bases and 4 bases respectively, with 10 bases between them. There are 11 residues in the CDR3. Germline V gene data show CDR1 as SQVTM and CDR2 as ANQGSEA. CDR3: CSGGGRETQYF. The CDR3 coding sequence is TGCAGCGGGGGCGGAAGAGAGACCCAGTACTTC.

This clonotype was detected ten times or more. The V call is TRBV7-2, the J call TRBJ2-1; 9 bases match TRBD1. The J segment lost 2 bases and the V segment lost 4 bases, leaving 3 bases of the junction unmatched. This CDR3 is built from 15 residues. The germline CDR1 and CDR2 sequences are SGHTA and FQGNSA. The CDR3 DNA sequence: TGTGCCAGCAGCTACGACAGGGGGACCTACAATGAGCAGTTCTTC. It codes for CASSYDRGTYNEQFF.

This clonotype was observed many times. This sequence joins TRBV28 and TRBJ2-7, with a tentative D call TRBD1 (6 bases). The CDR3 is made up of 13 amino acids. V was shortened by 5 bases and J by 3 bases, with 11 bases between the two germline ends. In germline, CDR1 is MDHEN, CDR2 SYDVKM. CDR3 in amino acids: CASSATGLYEQYF. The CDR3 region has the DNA TGTGCCAGCAGTGCAACAGGGCTCTACGAGCAGTACTTC.

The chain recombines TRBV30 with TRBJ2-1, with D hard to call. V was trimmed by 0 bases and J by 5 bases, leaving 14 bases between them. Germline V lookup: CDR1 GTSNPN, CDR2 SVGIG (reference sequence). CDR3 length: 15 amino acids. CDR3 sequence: CAWSVDRLINNEQFF. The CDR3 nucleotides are TGTGCCTGGAGTGTGGACCGACTCATAAACAATGAGCAGTTCTTC.

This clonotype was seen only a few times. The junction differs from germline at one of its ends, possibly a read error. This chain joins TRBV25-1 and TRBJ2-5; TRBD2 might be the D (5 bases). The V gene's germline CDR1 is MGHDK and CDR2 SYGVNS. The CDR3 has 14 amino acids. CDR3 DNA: TGTGCCAGCAGTGTGGACTCAACCCAAGGGACCCAGTACTTC. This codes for CASSVDSTQGTQYF.

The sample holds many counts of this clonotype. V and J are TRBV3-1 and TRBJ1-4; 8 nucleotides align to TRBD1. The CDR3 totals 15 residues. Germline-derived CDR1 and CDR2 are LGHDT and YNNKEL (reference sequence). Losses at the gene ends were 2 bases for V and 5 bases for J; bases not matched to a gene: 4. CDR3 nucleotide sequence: TGTGCCAGCAGCCAACGGACAGGGTTCAATGAAAAACTGTTTTTT. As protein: CASSQRTGFNEKLFF.

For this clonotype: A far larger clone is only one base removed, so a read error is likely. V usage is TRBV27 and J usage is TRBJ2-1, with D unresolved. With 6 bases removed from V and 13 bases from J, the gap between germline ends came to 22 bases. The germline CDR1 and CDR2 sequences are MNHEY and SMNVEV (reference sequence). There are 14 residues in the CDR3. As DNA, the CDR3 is TGTGCCAGCAGCGAGACCGGACCCGCAGAGACCCAGTTCTTC. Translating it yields CASSETGPAETQFF.

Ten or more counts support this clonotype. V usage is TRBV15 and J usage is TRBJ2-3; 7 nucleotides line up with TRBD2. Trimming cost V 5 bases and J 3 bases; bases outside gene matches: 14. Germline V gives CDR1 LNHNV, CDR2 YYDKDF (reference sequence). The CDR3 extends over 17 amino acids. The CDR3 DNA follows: TGTGCCACCAGCTTCGCAACGGGTGCGGGAGAAACAGATACGCAGTATTTT. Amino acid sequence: CATSFATGAGETDTQYF.

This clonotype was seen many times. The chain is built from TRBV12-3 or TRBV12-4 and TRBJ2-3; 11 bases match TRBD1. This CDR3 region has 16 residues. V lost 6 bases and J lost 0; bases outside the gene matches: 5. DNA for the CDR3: TGTGCCAGCAGCAGGACAGGGGGCCTTAGCACAGATACGCAGTATTTT. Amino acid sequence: CASSRTGGLSTDTQYF.

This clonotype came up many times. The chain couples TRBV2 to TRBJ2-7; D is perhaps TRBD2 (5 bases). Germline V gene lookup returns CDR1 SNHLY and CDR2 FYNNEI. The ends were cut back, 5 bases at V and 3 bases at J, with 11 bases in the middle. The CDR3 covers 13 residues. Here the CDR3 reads CASSPQDFYEQYF. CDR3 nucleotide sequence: TGTGCCAGCAGTCCCCAGGACTTCTACGAGCAGTACTTC.